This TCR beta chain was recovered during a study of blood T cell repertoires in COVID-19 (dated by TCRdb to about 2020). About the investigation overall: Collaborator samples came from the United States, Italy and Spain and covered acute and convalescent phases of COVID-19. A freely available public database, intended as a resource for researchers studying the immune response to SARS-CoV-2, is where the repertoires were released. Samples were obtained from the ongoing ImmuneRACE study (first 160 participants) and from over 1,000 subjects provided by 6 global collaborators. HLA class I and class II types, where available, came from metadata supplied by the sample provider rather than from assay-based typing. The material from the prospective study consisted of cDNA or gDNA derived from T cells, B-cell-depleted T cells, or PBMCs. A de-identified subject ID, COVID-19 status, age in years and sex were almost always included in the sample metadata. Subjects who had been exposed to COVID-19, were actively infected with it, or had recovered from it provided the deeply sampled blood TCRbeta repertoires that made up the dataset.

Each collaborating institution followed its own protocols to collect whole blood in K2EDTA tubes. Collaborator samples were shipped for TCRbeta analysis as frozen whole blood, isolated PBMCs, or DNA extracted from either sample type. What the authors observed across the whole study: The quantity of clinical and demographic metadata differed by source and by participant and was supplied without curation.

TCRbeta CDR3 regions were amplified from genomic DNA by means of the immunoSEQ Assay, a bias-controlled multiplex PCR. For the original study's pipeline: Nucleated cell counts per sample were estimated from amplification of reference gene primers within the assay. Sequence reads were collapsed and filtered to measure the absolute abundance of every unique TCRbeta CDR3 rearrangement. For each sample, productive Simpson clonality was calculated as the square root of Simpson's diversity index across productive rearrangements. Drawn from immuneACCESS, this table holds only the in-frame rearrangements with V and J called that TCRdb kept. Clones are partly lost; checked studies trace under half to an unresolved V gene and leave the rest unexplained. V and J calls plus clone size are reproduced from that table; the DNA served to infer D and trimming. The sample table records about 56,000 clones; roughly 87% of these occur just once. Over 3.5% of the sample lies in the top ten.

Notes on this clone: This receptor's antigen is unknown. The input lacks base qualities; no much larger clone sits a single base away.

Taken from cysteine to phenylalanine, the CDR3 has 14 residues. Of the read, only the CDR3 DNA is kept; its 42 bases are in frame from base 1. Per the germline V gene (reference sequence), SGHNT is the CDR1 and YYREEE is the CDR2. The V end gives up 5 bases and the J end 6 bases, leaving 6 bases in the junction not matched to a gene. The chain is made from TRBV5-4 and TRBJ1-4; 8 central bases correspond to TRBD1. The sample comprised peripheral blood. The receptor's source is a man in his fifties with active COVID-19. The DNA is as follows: TGTGCCAGCAGGCGACAGGGGCCGGATGAAAAACTGTTTTTT. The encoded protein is CASRRQGPDEKLFF.